A single sample is the source of the 13 T cell receptor beta chains below, sequenced in a study of OX40 agonist ivuxolimab in advanced cancers. Library construction relied on the immunoSEQ multiplex PCR assay. TCRdb took over this immuneACCESS table, retaining in-frame rearrangements with V and J assigned. Such tables are incomplete; in checked studies, under half of the missing clones stem from an unresolved V gene, and the remainder is unexplained. Within this sample are 130,000 or so clones, with over 75% of them counted one time only. The top ten constitute 0.9% to 1.2% of the sample. The sequencing here drew on CD4+ or CD8+ T cells sorted from blood, taken in a trial of the OX40 agonist ivuxolimab. These receptors came from an adult with an advanced solid tumor such as melanoma, head and neck, liver or kidney cancer.

This chain connects TRBV6-6 to TRBJ1-4; D is ambiguous. The CDR3 loop spans 13 amino acids. V gave up 5 bases and J gave up 6 bases, with 10 bases separating them. Germline CDR1 and CDR2: MNHNY and SVGAGI (reference sequence). The CDR3 nucleotides read TGTGCCAGCAGTAGGGTTGAGTATGAAAAACTGTTTTTT. Protein: CASSRVEYEKLFF.

This sequence joins TRBV5-1 and TRBJ1-1; D not certain. CDR1 is SGHRS and CDR2 is YFSETQ in the germline V gene. The ends were cut back, 1 base at V and 1 base at J, with 5 bases in the middle. CDR3 length: 13 amino acids. The CDR3 here is CASSLTANTEAFF. In DNA, the CDR3 is TGCGCCAGCAGCTTGACCGCGAACACTGAAGCTTTCTTT.

Here the CDR3 DNA reads TGTGCCAGCAGGACGACGGGAGGGCCCTACACAGATACGCAGTATTTT. Its translation is CASRTTGGPYTDTQYF. The chain carries TRBV7-2 and TRBJ2-3; TRBD2 matches 8 bases. The germline gives CDR1 SGHTA, CDR2 FQGNSA. CDR3 size: 16 residues. The V segment lost 6 bases and the J segment 2 bases; nucleotides outside the gene matches: 10.

The chain links TRBV7-2 to TRBJ1-4, with D possibly TRBD1 on 5 matching bases. The germline CDR1 and CDR2 sequences are SGHTA and FQGNSA. The CDR3 runs to 15 residues. V lost 1 base, J lost 3 bases, and 9 bases lay in between. CDR3 protein: CASSLGQTANEKLFF. CDR3 coding DNA: TGTGCCAGCAGCTTAGGACAGACGGCTAATGAAAAACTGTTTTTT.

The V call is TRBV5-4, the J call TRBJ1-1; D gene unclear. Trimming took off 7 bases at V and 2 bases at J, with 9 bases between the two ends. Germline values: CDR1 SGHNT, CDR2 YYREEE (reference sequence). The CDR3 loop spans 12 amino acids. The CDR3 DNA follows: TGTGCCAGCTCAGGTAGAAACACTGAAGCTTTCTTT. Its translation: CASSGRNTEAFF.

The chain carries TRBV5-1 and TRBJ2-3; 11 bases are shared with TRBD1. The V segment lost 4 bases and the J segment 5 bases; nucleotides outside the gene matches: 3. Per germline, CDR1 SGHRS and CDR2 YFSETQ. This CDR3 has 14 residues. The CDR3 loop is CASSPGQGGDTQYF. CDR3 coding DNA: TGCGCCAGCAGCCCGGGACAGGGGGGAGATACGCAGTATTTT.

The rearrangement joins TRBV13 to TRBJ2-1; the match to TRBD2 covers 14 bases. Per germline, CDR1 PRHDT and CDR2 FYEKMQ (reference sequence). Trimming at V came to 5 bases and at J to 9 bases, leaving 3 bases not matched to a gene. The CDR3 is 14 amino acids. The CDR3 nucleotides are TGTGCCAGCAGCCTCGGACTAGCGGGAGGTGAGCAGTTCTTC. Its protein product is CASSLGLAGGEQFF.

The chain links TRBV7-8 to TRBJ2-7; 9 nucleotides align to TRBD1. This CDR3 spans 15 amino acids. Looked up from germline, CDR1 is SGHVS and CDR2 is FQNEAQ. Unmatched junction bases numbered 9, after V lost 3 bases and J lost 6 bases. This chain's CDR3 is CASSFLYRGLGEQYF. As DNA, the CDR3 is TGTGCCAGCAGCTTCCTCTACAGGGGGCTCGGCGAGCAGTACTTC.

This rearrangement joins TRBV5-4 to TRBJ2-7, with 8 bases aligning to TRBD2. The CDR3 length is 16 residues. The germline V gene encodes CDR1 SGHNT and CDR2 YYREEE (reference sequence). J lost 2 bases, V lost 3 bases, and 10 bases had no gene match. The CDR3 loop reads CASSSRSSGNPYEQYF. The CDR3 DNA sequence: TGTGCCAGCAGCTCGCGGAGTAGCGGGAACCCCTACGAGCAGTACTTC.

This rearrangement joins TRBV7-3 to TRBJ2-1; the D is unclear. The CDR3 spans 17 residues. Germline CDR1 reads SGHTA; CDR2 reads FQGTGA. Trimming took 0 bases from V and 0 from J, leaving 12 bases between them. CDR3 protein: CASSLTGPQSSYNEQFF. The CDR3 bases are TGTGCCAGCAGCTTAACGGGCCCTCAGAGCTCCTACAATGAGCAGTTCTTC.

The V call is TRBV10-2, the J call TRBJ2-3, with a weak D call TRBD2 (6 bases). From germline, CDR1 is WSHSY and CDR2 SAAADI. The CDR3 sequence is 13 residues long. V was pared by 3 bases and J by 4 bases, with 8 bases between. The CDR3 sequence: CASSDPGADTQYF. The DNA of the CDR3 is TGCGCCAGCAGTGACCCGGGGGCAGATACGCAGTATTTT.

The chain has TRBV5-1 and TRBJ1-4; possibly TRBD1 for D (6 bases). Germline V gene lookup returns CDR1 SGHRS and CDR2 YFSETQ. The CDR3 is made up of 14 amino acids. V lost 5 bases and J 0 bases, leaving 8 bases between the germline ends. The chain's CDR3 is CASRGQPTNEKLFF. As DNA, the CDR3 is TGCGCCAGCAGAGGACAGCCAACTAATGAAAAACTGTTTTTT.

This chain joins TRBV5-1 and TRBJ2-7; 9 bases match TRBD2. This CDR3 is built from 15 residues. Germline V gene data show CDR1 as SGHRS and CDR2 as YFSETQ. V was clipped by 6 bases and J by 2 bases; unmatched bases: 9. The CDR3 sequence: CASTERVAGAYEQYF. CDR3 bases: TGCGCCAGCACCGAGAGGGTAGCGGGAGCCTACGAGCAGTACTTC.